A single sample gave rise to the 8 T cell receptor beta chains below, sequenced in a study of blood T cells in healthy people across ages. A J-beta primer mix and a sample-barcoded 5' primer were used in a second PCR of roughly 7 to 12 cycles. TCRdb independently ran MiXCR on the 5' RACE reads; one entry per CDR3 protein. The profile shows 270,000 or so distinct CDR3 sequences, 27% of them singletons. Specimen: blood. The receptors stem from a woman in her seventies in good health.

The V gene is TRBV20-1, the J gene TRBJ2-1; D gene uncertain. V lost 6 bases and J lost 8, with 11 bases in between. CDR1 is DFQATT and CDR2 is SNEGSKA in the germline V gene (reference sequence). This CDR3 spans 11 amino acids. The CDR3 sequence: CSAVPGHEQFF. The CDR3 DNA reads as TGCAGTGCAGTTCCTGGGCATGAGCAGTTCTTC.

V is TRBV20-1 and J is TRBJ2-3; possibly TRBD1 for D (6 bases). Trimming stripped 5 bases from V and 5 bases from J, with 8 bases between. The CDR3 covers 11 residues. The germline CDR1 and CDR2 sequences are DFQATT and SNEGSKA (reference sequence). The DNA of the CDR3 is TGCAGTGCTTCAGGGGAAGATACGCAGTATTTT. It encodes CSASGEDTQYF.

Worth noting for this clonotype: Because the CDR3 is missing its conserved closing phenylalanine or tryptophan, this is likely a read error. The rearrangement joins TRBV6-2 or TRBV6-3 to TRBJ2-1; D remains ambiguous. V was shortened by 7 bases and J by 8 bases, with 24 bases between the two germline ends. Germline V gene sequence: CDR1 MNHEY, CDR2 SVGEGT. The CDR3 runs 16 residues. The CDR3 coding sequence is TGTGCCAGCAACTTAGGTAGAGCGACGGCCCAGTATGAGCAGTTCCTC. Translation: CASNLGRATAQYEQFL.

This chain joins TRBV7-8 and TRBJ2-4, with TRBD1 matching 7 bases. The CDR3 length is 14 residues. J lost 5 bases, V lost 4 bases, and 5 bases had no gene match. Germline V gives CDR1 SGHVS, CDR2 FQNEAQ. The DNA of the CDR3 is TGTGCCAGCAGCTCCGAAGGACAGGAAAACATTCAGTACTTC. Protein product: CASSSEGQENIQYF.

In nucleotides, the CDR3 is TGTGCCAGCAGTACGACCCGACAGGATTTGAACACTGAAGCTTTCTTT. As protein: CASSTTRQDLNTEAFF. The chain links TRBV7-9 to TRBJ1-1, with D maybe TRBD1 (6 bases). This CDR3 is built from 16 residues. Germline V lookup: CDR1 SEHNR, CDR2 FQNEAQ (reference sequence). V lost 6 bases to trimming and J lost 0 bases, with 17 bases between them. The full variable domain, its missing parts supplied by reference TRBV7-9 and TRBJ1-1, is DTGVSQNPRHKITKRGQNVTFRCDPISEHNRLYWYRQTLGQGPEFLTYFQNEAQLEKSRLLSDRFSAERPKGSFSTLEIQRTEQGDSAMYLCASSTTRQDLNTEAFFGQGTRLTVV.

The J gene is TRBJ2-6, the V gene TRBV20-1, with no clear D. The CDR3 extends over 16 amino acids. The germline CDR1 and CDR2 sequences are DFQATT and SNEGSKA (reference sequence). V dropped 0 bases and J dropped 2 bases, with 11 bases sitting between them. CDR3 DNA sequence: TGCAGTGCTAGAGATGCTAAAGGACCTGGGGCCAACGTCCTGACTTTC. This gives the protein CSARDAKGPGANVLTF.

This clonotype was found a few times. The chain recombines TRBV12-3 or TRBV12-4 with TRBJ2-5, with 11 bases identical to TRBD2. The better agreement between TRBJ2-7 and the DNA end casts doubt on the J call. This CDR3 is 18 amino acids long. The chain's CDR3 is CASSPFRLAGPPSYEQYF. Written as DNA, the CDR3 is TGTGCCAGCAGTCCGTTTAGACTAGCGGGACCACCCTCCTACGAGCAGTACTTC.

The chain couples TRBV7-9 to TRBJ2-1, with 9 bases that match TRBD2. The V gene's germline CDR1 is SEHNR and CDR2 FQNEAQ (reference sequence). The CDR3 totals 16 residues. The trim removed 1 base at V and 8 bases at J, leaving 9 bases unmatched. The CDR3 nucleotides read TGTGCCAGCAGCTTAGGGGCGGGAGGGCCTTTCGATGAGCAGTTCTTC. Translating gives CASSLGAGGPFDEQFF.